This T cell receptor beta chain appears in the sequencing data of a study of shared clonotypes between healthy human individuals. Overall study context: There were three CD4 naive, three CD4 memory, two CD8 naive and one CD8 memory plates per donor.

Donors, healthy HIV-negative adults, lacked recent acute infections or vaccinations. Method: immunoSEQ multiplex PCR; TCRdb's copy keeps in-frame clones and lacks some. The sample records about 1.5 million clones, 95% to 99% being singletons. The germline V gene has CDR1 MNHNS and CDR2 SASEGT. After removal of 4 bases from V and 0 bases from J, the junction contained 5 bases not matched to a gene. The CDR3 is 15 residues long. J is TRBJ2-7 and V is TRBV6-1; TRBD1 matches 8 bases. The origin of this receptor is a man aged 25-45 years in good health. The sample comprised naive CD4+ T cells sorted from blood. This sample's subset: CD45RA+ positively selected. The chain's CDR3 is CASSARQGFSYEQYF. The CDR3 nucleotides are TGTGCCAGCAGTGCCAGACAGGGGTTCTCCTACGAGCAGTACTTC.